Included here is one T cell receptor (beta chain) sequence, with context. This specimen belongs to a study of blood T cell repertoires in COVID-19. Repertoires were generated with immunoSEQ multiplex PCR, while TCRdb's copy carries only in-frame clones and drops some. The data contain about 140,000 clones, roughly 88% of them seen just once; the ten biggest clones take up 1.5% to 1.9%. The source material was peripheral blood. The source is a woman between 55 and 75 years old with acute or convalescent COVID-19.

CDR3 coding DNA: TGCAGCGTTGAGGGGGACAGGGCATTGACGGCTCTGAGTGGCTACACCTTC. It is translated as CSVEGDRALTALSGYTF. The rearrangement joins TRBV29-1 to TRBJ1-2, with 9 nucleotides matching TRBD1. Germline CDR1 is SQVTM and CDR2 is ANQGSEA. The J segment lost 7 bases and the V segment lost 3 bases, leaving 18 bases of the junction unmatched. The CDR3 consists of 17 residues.